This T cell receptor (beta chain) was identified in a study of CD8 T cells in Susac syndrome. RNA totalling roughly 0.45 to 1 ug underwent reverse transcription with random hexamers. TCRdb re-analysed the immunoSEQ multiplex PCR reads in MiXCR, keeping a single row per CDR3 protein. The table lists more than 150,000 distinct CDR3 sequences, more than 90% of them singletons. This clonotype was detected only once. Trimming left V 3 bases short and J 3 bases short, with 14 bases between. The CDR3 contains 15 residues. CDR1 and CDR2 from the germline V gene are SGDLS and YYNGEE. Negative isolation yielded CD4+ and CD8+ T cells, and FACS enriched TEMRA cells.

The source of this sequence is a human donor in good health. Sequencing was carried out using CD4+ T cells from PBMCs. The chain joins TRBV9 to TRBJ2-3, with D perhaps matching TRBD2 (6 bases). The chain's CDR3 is CASSGNDGGTDTQYF. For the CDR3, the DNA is TGTGCCAGCAGCGGAAACGACGGGGGAACAGATACGCAGTATTTT.